This T cell receptor beta chain was captured in a study of monozygotic twins with inflammatory bowel disease. Looked up from germline, CDR1 is LGHNA and CDR2 is YSLEER. The CDR3 length is 13 residues. Two nested PCRs, of around 15 and 10 cycles, processed TCRalpha and TCRbeta cDNA. TCRdb reprocessed the 5' RACE reads, with one entry per CDR3 protein and no DNA. The listing contains approximately 400,000 distinct CDR3 sequences. V usage is TRBV4-3 and J usage is TRBJ2-3. The source is a human donor with ulcerative colitis or Crohn's disease, or a healthy co-twin of an affected twin (not recorded which). Material: blood. The CDR3 loop reads CASSQPPTDTQYF.